This T cell receptor (beta chain) was sequenced for a study of shared clonotypes between healthy human individuals. Profiled with immunoSEQ multiplex PCR; TCRdb holds only in-frame clones, not every one. The table includes more than 1,200,000 clones, 98% to 99% detected once. Overall study findings and caveats: Clonotype sharing across several donors was observed for roughly 5% of naive CD4 clonotypes.

Worth noting for this clone: Its antigen is unknown.

The CDR3 runs to 16 residues. CDR1 is MGHRA and CDR2 is YSYEKL in the germline V gene. Trimming removed 4 bases at V and 0 bases at J, with 16 bases between. The sample was naive CD4+ T cells sorted from blood. The subset here: CD45RA+ positively selected. The sequence was obtained from a man aged 25 to 40 in good health. This chain joins TRBV4-1 and TRBJ2-7; no reliable D call. DNA for the CDR3: TGCGCCAGCAGCCGCAACCCCCGGACCGACTCCTACGAGCAGTACTTC. Protein product: CASSRNPRTDSYEQYF.